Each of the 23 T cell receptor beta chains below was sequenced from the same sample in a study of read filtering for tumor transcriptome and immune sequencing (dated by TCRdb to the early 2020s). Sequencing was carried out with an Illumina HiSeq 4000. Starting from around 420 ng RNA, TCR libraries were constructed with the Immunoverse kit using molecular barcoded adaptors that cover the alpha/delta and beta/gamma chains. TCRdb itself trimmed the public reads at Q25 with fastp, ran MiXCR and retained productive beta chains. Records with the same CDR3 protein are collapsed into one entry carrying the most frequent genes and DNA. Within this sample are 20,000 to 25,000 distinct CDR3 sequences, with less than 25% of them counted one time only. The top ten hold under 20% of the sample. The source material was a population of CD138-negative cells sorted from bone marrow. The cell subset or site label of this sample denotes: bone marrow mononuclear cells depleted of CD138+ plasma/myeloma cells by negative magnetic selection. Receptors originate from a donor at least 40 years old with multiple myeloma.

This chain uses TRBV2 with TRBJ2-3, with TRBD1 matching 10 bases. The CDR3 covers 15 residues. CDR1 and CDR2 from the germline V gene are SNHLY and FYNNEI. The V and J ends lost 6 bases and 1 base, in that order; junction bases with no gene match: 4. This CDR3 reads CASSRTGGGTDTQYF. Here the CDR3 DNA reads TGTGCCAGCAGCCGGACAGGGGGAGGCACAGATACGCAGTATTTT.

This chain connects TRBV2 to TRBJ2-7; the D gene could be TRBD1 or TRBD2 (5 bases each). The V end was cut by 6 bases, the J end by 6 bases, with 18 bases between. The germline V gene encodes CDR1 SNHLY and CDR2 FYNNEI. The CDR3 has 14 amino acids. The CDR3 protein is CASSIPGPMGEQYF. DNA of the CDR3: TGTGCCAGCAGCATCCCGGGGCCCATGGGCGAGCAGTACTTC.

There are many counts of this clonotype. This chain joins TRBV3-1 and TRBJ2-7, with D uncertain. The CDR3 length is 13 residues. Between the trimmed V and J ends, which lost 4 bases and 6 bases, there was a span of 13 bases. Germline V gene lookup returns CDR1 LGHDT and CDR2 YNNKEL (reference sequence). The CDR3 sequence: CASSPWRQGEQYF. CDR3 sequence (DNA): TGTGCCAGCAGCCCCTGGCGGCAAGGCGAGCAGTACTTC.

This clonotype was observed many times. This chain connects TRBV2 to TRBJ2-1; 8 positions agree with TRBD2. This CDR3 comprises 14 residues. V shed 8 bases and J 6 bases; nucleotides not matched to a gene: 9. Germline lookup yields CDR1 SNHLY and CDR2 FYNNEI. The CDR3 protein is CASGPAGGGNEQFF. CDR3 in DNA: TGTGCCAGCGGTCCGGCGGGAGGTGGCAATGAGCAGTTCTTC. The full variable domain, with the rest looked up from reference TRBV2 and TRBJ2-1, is EPEVTQTPSHQVTQMGQEVILRCVPISNHLYFYWYRQILGQKVEFLVSFYNNEISEKSEIFDDQFSVERPDGSNFTLKIRSTKLEDSAMYFCASGPAGGGNEQFFGPGTRLTVL.

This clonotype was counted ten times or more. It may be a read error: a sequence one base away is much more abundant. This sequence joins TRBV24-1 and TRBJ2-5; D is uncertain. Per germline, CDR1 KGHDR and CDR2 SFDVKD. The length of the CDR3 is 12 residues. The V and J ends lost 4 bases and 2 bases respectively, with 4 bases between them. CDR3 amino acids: CATSEQQETQYF. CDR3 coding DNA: TGTGCCACCAGTGAGCAACAAGAGACCCAGTACTTC.

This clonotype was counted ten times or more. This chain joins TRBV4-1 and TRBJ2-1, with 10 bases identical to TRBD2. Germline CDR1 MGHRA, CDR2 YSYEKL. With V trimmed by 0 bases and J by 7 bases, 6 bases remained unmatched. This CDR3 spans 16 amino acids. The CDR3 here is CASSQDPLAGANEQFF. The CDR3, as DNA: TGCGCCAGCAGCCAAGATCCCCTAGCGGGGGCGAATGAGCAGTTCTTC.

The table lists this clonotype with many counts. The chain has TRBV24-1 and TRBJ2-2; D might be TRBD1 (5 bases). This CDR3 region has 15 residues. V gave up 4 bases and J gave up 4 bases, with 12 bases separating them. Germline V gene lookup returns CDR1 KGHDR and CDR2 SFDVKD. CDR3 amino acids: CATSEAGRGTGELFF. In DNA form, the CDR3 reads TGTGCCACCAGTGAGGCAGGGCGTGGCACCGGGGAGCTGTTTTTT.

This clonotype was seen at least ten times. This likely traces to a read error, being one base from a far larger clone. Here the CDR3 DNA reads TGTGCCAGCAGTTCCGGGACAACGAACATCGGGGAGCTGTTTTTT. It yields the protein CASSSGTTNIGELFF. The J gene is TRBJ2-2, the V gene TRBV12-3 or TRBV12-4; D is possibly TRBD1 (6 bases). This CDR3 is 15 amino acids long.

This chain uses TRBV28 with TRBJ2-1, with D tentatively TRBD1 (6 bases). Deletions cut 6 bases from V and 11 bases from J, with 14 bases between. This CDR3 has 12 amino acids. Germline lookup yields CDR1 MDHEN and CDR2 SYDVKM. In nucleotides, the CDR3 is TGTGCCAGCAGCCTTAGAGGGGACAAGCAGTTCTTC. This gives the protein CASSLRGDKQFF. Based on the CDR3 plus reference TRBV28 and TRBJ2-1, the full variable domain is DVKVTQSSRYLVKRTGEKVFLECVQDMDHENMFWYRQDPGLGLRLIYFSYDVKMKEKGDIPEGYSVSREKKERFSLILESASTNQTSMYLCASSLRGDKQFFGPGTRLTVL.

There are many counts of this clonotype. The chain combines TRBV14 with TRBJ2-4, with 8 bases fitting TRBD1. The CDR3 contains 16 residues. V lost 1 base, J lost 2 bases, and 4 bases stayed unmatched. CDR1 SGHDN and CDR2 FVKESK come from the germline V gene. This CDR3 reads CASSQGAGGSKNIQYF. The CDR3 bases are TGTGCCAGCAGCCAAGGGGCAGGGGGCTCCAAAAACATTCAGTACTTC.

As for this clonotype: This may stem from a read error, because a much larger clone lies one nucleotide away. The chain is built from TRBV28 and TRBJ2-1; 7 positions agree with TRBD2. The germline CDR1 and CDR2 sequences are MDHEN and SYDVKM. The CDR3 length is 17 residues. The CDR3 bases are TGTGCCAGCAGTGGACTAGAGCTCCAATTCTCCTACAATGAGCAGTCCTTC. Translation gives CASSGLELQFSYNEQSF.

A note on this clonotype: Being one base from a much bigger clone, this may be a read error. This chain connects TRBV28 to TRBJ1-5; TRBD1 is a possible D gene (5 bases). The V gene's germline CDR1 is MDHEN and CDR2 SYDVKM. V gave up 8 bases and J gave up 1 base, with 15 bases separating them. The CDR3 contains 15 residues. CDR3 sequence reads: CASGPRGGSNQPQHF. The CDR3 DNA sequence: TGTGCCAGCGGTCCCCGTGGGGGGAGCAATCAGCCCCAGCATTTT.

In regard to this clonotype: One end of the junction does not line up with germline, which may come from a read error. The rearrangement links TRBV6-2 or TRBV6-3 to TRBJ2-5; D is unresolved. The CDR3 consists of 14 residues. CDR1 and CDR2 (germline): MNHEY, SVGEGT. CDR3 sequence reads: CASSYAGDQEAQYF. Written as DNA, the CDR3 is TGTGCCAGCAGTTACGCAGGCGACCAAGAGGCCCAGTACTTC.

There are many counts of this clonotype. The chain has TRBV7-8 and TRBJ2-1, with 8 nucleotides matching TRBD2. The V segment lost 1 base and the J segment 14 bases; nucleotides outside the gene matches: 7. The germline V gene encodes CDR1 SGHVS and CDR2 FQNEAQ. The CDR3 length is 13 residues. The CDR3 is CASSLVLAAYKFF. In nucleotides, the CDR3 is TGTGCCAGCAGCTTAGTACTAGCGGCATATAAGTTCTTC. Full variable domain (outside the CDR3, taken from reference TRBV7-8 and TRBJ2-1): GAGVSQSPRYKVAKRGQDVALRCDPISGHVSLFWYQQALGQGPEFLTYFQNEAQLDKSGLPSDRFFAERPEGSVSTLKIQRTQQEDSAVYLCASSLVLAAYKFFGPGTRLTVL.

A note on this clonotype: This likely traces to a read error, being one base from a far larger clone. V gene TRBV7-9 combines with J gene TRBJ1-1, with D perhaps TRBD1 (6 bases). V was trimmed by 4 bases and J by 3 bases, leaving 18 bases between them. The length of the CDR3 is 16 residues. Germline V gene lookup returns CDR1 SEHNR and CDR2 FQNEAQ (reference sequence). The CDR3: CASSSAQGRGDTEAFF. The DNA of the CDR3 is TGTGCCAGCAGCTCCGCCCAGGGTAGGGGGGACACTGAAGCTTTCTTT.

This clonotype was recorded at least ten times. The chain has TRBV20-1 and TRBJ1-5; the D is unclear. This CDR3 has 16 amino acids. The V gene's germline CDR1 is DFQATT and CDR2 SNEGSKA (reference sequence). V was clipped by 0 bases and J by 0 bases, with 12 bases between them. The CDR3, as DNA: TGCAGTGCTAGAGAAGGGCGGGGAAATAGCAATCAGCCCCAGCATTTT. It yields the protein CSAREGRGNSNQPQHF.

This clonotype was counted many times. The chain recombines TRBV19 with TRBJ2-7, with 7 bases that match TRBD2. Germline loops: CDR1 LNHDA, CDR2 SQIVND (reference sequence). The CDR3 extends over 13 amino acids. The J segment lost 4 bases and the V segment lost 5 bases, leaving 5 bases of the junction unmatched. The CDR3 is CASSAGAIYEQYF. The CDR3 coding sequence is TGTGCCAGTAGTGCGGGAGCTATATACGAGCAGTACTTC.

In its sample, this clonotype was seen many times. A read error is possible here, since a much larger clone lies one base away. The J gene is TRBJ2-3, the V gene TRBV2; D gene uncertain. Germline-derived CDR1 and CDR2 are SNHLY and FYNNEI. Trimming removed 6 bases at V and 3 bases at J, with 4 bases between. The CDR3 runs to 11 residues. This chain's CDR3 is CASSLTDTQYF. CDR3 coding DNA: TGTGCCAGCAGCTTAACAGATACGCAGTATTTT.

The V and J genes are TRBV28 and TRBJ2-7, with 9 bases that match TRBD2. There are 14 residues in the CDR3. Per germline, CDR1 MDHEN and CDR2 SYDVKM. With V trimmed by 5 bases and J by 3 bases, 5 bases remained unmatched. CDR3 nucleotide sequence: TGTGCCAGCAGTGGGACTAGCTGTCGCTACGAGCAGTACTTC. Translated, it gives CASSGTSCRYEQYF.

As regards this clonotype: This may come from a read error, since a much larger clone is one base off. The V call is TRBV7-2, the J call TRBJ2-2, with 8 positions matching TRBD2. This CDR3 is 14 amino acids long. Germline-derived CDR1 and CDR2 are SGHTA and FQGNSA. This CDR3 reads CASSGSGSTGDLFF. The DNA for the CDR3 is TGTGCCAGCAGCGGGAGCGGGAGTACCGGGGATCTGTTTTTT.

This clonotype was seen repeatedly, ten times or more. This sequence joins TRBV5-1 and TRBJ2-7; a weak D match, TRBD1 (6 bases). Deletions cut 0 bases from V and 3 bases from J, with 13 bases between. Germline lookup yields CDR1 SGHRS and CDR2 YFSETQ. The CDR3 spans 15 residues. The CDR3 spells CASSLAGHPVYEQYF. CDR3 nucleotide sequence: TGCGCCAGCAGCTTGGCGGGACACCCTGTCTACGAGCAGTACTTC.

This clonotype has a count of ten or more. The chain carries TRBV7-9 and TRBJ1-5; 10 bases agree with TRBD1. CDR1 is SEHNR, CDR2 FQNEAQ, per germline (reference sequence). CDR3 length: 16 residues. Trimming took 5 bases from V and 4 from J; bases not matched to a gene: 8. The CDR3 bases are TGTGCCAGCAGCCGGGACAGGGGCGTTGGGAATCAGCCCCAGCATTTT. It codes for CASSRDRGVGNQPQHF. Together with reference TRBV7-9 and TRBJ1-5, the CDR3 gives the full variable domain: DTGVSQNPRHKITKRGQNVTFRCDPISEHNRLYWYRQTLGQGPEFLTYFQNEAQLEKSRLLSDRFSAERPKGSFSTLEIQRTEQGDSAMYLCASSRDRGVGNQPQHFGDGTRLSIL.

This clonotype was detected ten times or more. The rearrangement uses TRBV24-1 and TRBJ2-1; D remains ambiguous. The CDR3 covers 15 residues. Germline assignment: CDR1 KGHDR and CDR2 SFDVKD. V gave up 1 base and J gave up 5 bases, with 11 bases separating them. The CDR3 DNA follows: TGTGCCACCAGTGATTTAAGGCGGAGCGACAATGAGCAGTTCTTC. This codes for CATSDLRRSDNEQFF.